One TCR beta chain is described in this entry. PCR primers comprised 60 Vbeta and 13 Jbeta primers. Sequencing was performed with immunoSEQ multiplex PCR; in TCRdb, only in-frame clones are kept and a portion is missing. The repertoire holds around 200,000 clones, with around 79% as singletons. The data are from a study of cytomegalovirus exposure and HLA in healthy donors. V shed 3 bases, J shed 0 bases, and the junction held 7 bases outside the gene matches. CDR1 is LNHNV and CDR2 is YYDKDF in the germline V gene (reference sequence). The CDR3 contains 17 residues. This sequence originates from a male donor in good health and CMV-seronegative. Material for sequencing was PBMCs. The rearrangement links TRBV15 to TRBJ1-2; 10 positions agree with TRBD1. CDR3 residues: CATSRGPGQGTNYGYTF. In DNA, the CDR3 is TGTGCCACCAGCAGGGGACCGGGACAGGGGACTAACTATGGCTACACCTTC. The whole variable domain, remainder taken from reference TRBV15 and TRBJ1-2, is DAMVIQNPRYQVTQFGKPVTLSCSQTLNHNVMYWYQQKSSQAPKLLFHYYDKDFNNEADTPDNFQSRRPNTSFCFLDIRSPGLGDTAMYLCATSRGPGQGTNYGYTFGSGTRLTVV.